Included here is one T cell receptor beta chain sequence, with context. The sample originates from a study of cytomegalovirus exposure and HLA in healthy donors. Germline CDR1 reads LNHDA; CDR2 reads SQIVND (reference sequence). CDR3 size: 16 residues. V lost 5 bases and J lost 8; bases outside the gene matches: 10. This PCR relied on a set of 60 Vbeta primers and 13 Jbeta primers. Only in-frame clones appear in the TCRdb table, and some are missing; sequencing was by immunoSEQ multiplex PCR. Found here are some 190,000 clones, around 75% of them singletons; the top ten hold 1.5% to 2%. V usage is TRBV19 and J usage is TRBJ2-4; 12 nucleotides line up with TRBD2. The sequencing input was PBMCs. This TCR came from a woman aged 45-65 years in good health and CMV-seronegative. The CDR3 here is CASSGRTSGKGHIQYF. For the CDR3, the DNA is TGTGCCAGTAGTGGCAGGACTAGCGGGAAGGGGCACATTCAGTACTTC.